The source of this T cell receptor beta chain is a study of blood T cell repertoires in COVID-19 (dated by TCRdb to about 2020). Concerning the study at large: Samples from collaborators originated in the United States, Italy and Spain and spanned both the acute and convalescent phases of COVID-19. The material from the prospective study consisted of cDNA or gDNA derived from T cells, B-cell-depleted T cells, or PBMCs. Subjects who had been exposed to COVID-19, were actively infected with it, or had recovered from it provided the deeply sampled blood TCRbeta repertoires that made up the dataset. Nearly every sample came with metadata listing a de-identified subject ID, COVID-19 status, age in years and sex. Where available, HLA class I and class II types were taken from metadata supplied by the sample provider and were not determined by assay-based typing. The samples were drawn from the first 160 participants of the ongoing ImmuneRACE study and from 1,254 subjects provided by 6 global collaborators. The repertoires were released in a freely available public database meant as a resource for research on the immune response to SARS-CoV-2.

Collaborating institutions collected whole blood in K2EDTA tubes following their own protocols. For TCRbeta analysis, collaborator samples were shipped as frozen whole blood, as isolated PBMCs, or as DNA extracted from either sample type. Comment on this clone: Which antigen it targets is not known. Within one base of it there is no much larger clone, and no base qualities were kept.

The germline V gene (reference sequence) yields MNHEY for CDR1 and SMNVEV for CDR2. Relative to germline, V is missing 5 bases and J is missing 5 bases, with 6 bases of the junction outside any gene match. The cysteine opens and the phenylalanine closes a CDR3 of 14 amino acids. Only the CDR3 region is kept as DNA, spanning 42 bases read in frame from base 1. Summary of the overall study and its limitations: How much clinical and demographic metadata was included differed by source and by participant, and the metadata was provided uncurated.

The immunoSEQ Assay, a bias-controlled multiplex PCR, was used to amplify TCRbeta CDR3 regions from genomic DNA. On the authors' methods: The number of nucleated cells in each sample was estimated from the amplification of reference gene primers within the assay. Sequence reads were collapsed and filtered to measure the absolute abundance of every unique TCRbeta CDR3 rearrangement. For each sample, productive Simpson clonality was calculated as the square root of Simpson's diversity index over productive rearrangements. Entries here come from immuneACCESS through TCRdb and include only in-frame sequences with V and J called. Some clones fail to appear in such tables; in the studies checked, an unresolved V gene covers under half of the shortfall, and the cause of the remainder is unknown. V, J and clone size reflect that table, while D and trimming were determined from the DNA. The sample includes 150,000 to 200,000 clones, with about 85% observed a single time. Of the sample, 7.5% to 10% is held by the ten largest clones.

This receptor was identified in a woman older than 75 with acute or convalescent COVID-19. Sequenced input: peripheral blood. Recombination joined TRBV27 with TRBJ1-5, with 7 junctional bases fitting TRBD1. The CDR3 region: CASSRIRGDQPQHF. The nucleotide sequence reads TGTGCCAGCAGTCGGATCAGGGGGGATCAGCCCCAGCATTTT.